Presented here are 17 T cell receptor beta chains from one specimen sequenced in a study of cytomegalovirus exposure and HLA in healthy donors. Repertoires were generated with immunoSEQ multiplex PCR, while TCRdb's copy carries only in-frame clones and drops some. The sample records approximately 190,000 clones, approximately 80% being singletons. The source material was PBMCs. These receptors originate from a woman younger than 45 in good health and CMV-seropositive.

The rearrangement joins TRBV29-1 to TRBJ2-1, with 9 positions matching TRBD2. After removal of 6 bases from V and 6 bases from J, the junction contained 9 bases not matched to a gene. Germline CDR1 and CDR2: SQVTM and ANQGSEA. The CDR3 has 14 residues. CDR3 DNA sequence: TGCAGCGTATCAACGACTAGCGGTGGCAATGAGCAGTTCTTC. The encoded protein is CSVSTTSGGNEQFF.

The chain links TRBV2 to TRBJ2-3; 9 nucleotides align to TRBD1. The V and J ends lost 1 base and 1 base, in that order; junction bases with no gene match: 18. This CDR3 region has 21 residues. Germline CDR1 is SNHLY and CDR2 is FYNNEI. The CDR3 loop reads CASSEEWDREGRIGGTDTQYF. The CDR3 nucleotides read TGTGCCAGCAGTGAAGAGTGGGACAGGGAAGGAAGGATAGGTGGCACAGATACGCAGTATTTT.

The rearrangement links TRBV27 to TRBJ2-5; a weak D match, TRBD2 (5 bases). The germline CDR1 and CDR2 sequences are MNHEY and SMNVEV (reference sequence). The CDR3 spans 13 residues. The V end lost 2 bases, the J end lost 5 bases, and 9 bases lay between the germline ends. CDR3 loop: CASSLRGEETQYF. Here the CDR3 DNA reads TGTGCCAGCAGTTTACGGGGAGAGGAGACCCAGTACTTC.

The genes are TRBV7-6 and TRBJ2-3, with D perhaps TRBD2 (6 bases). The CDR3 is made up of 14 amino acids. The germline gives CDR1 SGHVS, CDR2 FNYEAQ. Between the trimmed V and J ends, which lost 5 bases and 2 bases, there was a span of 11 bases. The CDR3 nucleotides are TGTGCCAGCAGCCCGACTAGTTCCACAGATACGCAGTATTTT. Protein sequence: CASSPTSSTDTQYF. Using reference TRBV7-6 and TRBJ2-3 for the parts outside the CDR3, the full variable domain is GAGVSQSPRYKVTKRGQDVALRCDPISGHVSLYWYRQALGQGPEFLTYFNYEAQQDKSGLPNDRFSAERPEGSISTLTIQRTEQRDSAMYRCASSPTSSTDTQYFGPGTRLTVL.

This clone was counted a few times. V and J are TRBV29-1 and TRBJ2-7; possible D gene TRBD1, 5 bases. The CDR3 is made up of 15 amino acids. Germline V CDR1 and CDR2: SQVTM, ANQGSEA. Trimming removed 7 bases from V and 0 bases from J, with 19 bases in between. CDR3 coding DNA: TGCAGCGCAGGGAAACGAGGACCGGGCTCCTACGAGCAGTACTTC. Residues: CSAGKRGPGSYEQYF.

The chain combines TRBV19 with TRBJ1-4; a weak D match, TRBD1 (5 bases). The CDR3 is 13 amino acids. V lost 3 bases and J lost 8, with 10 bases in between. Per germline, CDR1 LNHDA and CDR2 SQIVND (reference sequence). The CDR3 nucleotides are TGTGCCAGTAGTATTGGGGGGATGGAAAAACTGTTTTTT. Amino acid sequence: CASSIGGMEKLFF.

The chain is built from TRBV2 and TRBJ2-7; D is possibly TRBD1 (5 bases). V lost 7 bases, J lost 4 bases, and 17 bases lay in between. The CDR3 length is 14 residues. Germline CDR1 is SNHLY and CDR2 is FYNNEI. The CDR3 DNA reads TGTGCCAGCATGGTTCTCTCCCGGACATACGAGCAGTACTTC. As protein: CASMVLSRTYEQYF.

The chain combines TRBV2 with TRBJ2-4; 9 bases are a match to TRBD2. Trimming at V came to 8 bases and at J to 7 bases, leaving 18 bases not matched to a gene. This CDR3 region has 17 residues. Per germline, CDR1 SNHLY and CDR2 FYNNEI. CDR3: CASRAGGPRGVMNIQYF. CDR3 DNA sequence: TGTGCCAGCCGGGCGGGAGGGCCCAGAGGGGTTATGAACATTCAGTACTTC.

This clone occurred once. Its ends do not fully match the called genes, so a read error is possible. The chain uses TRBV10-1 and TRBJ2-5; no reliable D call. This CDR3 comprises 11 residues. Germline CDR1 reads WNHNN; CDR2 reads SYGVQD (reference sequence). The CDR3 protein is CASSEPLSSDF. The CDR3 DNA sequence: TGCGCCAGCAGCGAACCCCTTAGTTCTGACTTC.

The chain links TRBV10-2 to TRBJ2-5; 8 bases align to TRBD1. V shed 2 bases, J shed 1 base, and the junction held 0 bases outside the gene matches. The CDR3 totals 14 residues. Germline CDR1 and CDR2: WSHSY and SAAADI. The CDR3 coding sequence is TGCGCCAGCAGTGAGCAGGGGGCCCAAGAGACCCAGTACTTC. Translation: CASSEQGAQETQYF.

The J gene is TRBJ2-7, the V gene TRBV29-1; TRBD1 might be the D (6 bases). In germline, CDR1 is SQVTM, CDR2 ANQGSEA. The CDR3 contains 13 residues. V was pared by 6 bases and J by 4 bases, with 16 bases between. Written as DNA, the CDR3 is TGCAGCGTGGGTGGGCAGGGGATGTACGAGCAGTACTTC. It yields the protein CSVGGQGMYEQYF.

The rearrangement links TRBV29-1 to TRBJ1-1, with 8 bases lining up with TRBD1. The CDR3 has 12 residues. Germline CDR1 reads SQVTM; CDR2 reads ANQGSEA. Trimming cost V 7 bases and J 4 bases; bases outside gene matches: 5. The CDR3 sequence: CSAGQGITEAFF. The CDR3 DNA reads TGCAGCGCCGGACAGGGTATCACTGAAGCTTTCTTT.

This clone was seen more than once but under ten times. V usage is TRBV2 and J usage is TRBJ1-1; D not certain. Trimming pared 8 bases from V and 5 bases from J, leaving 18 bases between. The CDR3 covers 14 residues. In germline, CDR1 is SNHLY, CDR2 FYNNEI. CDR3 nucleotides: TGTGCCAGCTCGGTTCGGGGAAAATTAACTGAAGCTTTCTTT. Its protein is CASSVRGKLTEAFF.

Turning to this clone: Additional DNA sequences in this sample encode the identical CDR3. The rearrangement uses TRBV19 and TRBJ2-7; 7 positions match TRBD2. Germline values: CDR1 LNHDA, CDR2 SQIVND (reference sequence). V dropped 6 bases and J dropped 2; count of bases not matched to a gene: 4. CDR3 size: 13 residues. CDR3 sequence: CASSSAGAYEQYF. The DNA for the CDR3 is TGTGCCAGTAGCTCCGCGGGAGCCTACGAGCAGTACTTC. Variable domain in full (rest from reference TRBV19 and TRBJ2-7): DGGITQSPKYLFRKEGQNVTLSCEQNLNHDAMYWYRQDPGQGLRLIYYSQIVNDFQKGDIAEGYSVSREKKESFPLTVTSAQKNPTAFYLCASSSAGAYEQYFGPGTRLTVT.

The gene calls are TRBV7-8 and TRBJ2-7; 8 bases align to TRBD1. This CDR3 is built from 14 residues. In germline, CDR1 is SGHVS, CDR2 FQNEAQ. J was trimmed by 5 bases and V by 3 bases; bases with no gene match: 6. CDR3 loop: CASSFRQGFNEQYF. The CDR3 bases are TGTGCCAGCAGCTTCAGACAGGGGTTCAACGAGCAGTACTTC. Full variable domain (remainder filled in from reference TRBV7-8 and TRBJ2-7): GAGVSQSPRYKVAKRGQDVALRCDPISGHVSLFWYQQALGQGPEFLTYFQNEAQLDKSGLPSDRFFAERPEGSVSTLKIQRTQQEDSAVYLCASSFRQGFNEQYFGPGTRLTVT.

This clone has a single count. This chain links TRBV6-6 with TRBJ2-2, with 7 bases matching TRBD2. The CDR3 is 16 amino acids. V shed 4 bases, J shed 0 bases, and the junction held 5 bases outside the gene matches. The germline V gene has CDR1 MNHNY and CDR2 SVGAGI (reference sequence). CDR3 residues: CASSSFGTTNTGELFF. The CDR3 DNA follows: TGTGCCAGCAGTTCATTCGGGACTACGAACACCGGGGAGCTGTTTTTT.

The CDR3 is CGAQGNTEAFF. The CDR3 DNA reads TGTGGAGCGCAGGGAAACACTGAAGCTTTCTTT. The rearrangement uses TRBV28 and TRBJ1-1; the D gene is possibly TRBD1 (5 bases). Germline assignment: CDR1 MDHEN and CDR2 SYDVKM. CDR3 length equals 11 residues.